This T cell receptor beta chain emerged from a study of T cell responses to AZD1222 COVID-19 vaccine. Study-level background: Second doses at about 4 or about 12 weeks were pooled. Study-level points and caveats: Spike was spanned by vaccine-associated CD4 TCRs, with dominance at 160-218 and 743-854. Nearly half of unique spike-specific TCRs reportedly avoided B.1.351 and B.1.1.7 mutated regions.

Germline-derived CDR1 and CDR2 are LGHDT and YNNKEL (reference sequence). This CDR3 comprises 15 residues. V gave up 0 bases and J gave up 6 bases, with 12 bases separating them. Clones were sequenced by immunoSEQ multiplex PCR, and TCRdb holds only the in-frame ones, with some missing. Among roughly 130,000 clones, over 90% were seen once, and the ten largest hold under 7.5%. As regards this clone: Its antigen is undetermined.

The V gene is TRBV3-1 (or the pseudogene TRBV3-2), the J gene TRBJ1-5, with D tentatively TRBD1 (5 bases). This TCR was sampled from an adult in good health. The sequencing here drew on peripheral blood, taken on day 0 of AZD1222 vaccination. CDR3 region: CASSQDGVGGQPQHF. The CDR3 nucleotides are TGTGCCAGCAGCCAAGATGGGGTGGGGGGTCAGCCCCAGCATTTT.